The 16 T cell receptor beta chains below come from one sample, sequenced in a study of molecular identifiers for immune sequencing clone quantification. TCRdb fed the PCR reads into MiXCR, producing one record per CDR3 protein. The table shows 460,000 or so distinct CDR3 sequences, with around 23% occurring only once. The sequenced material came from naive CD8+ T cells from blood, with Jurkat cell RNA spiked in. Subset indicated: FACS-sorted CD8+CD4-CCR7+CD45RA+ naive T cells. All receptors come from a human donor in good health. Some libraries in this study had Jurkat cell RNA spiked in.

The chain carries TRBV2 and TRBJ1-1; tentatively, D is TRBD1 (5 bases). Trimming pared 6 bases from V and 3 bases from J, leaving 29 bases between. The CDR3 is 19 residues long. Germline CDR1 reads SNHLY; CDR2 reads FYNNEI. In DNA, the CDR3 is TGTGCCAGCAGCGATCCTACCGGGACCAAAGGCGGTATAGACACTGAAGCTTTCTTT. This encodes CASSDPTGTKGGIDTEAFF.

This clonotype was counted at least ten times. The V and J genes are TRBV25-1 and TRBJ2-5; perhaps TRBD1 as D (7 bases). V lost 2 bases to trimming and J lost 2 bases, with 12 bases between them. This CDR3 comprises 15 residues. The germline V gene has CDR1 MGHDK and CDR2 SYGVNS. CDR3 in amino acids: CASSEGGGSQETQYF. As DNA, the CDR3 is TGTGCCAGCAGTGAAGGAGGGGGCAGTCAAGAGACCCAGTACTTC.

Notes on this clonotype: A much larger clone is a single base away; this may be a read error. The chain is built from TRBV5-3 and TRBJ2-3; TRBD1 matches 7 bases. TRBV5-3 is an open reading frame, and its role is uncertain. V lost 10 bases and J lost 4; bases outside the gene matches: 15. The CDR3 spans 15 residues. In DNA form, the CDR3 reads TGTGCCGGCAGCTTGCGGACAGGCTTCCCAGATACGCAGTATTTT. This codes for CAGSLRTGFPDTQYF.

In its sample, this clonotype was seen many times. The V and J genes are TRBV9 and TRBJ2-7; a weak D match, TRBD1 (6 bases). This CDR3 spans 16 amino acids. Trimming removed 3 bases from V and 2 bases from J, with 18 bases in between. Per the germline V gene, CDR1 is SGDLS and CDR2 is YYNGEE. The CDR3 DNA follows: TGTGCCAGCAGCGCCAGCCCGGGACATAATACCTACGAGCAGTACTTC. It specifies CASSASPGHNTYEQYF.

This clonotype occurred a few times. CDR3 in amino acids: CASSQDREGSGNTIYF. The CDR3, as DNA: TGCGCCAGCAGCCAAGATCGGGAGGGTTCTGGAAACACCATATATTTT. The rearrangement uses TRBV4-3 and TRBJ1-3; no definite D call. From germline, CDR1 is LGHNA and CDR2 YSLEER. V was shortened by 0 bases and J by 1 base, with 10 bases between the two germline ends. CDR3 length: 16 residues.

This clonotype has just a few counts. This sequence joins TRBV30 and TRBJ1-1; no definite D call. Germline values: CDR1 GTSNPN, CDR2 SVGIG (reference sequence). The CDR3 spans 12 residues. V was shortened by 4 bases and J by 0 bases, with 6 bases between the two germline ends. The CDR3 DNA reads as TGTGCCTGGAATACAGTGAACACTGAAGCTTTCTTT. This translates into CAWNTVNTEAFF.

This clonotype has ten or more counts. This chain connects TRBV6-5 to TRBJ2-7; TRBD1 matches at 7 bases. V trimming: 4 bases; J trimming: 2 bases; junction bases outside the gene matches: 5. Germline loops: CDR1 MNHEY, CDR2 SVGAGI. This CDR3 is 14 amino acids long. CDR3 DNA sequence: TGTGCCAGCAGTTTGACAGGGTACACCTACGAGCAGTACTTC. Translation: CASSLTGYTYEQYF.

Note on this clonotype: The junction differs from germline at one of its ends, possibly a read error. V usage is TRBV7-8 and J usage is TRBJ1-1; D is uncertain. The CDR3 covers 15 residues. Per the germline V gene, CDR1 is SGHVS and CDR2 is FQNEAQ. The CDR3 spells CASSLQCSTGTEAFF. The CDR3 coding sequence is TGTGCGAGCAGCTTACAGTGCAGTACTGGCACTGAAGCTTTCTTT.

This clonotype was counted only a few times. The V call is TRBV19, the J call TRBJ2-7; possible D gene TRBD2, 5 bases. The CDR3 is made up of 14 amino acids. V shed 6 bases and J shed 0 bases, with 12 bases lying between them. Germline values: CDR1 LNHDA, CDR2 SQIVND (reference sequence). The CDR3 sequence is CASREDRTSYEQYF. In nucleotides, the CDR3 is TGTGCCAGTAGGGAGGACCGAACCTCCTACGAGCAGTACTTC.

CDR3 sequence: CASSQATASTDTQYF. The CDR3 bases are TGTGCCAGCAGCCAAGCTACAGCGAGCACAGATACGCAGTATTTT. The chain employs TRBV3-1 and TRBJ2-3; D gene ambiguous. Per the germline V gene, CDR1 is LGHDT and CDR2 is YNNKEL (reference sequence). The CDR3 extends over 15 amino acids. The V end was cut by 1 base, the J end by 0 bases, with 8 bases between.

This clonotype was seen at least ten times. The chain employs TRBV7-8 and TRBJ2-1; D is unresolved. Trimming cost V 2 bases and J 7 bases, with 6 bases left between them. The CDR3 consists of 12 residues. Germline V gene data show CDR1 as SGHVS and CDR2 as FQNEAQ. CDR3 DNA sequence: TGTGCCAGCAGCTTATATGGGAATGAGCAGTTCTTC. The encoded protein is CASSLYGNEQFF.

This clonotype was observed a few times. The CDR3 reads CASSEGTGYSYEQYF. Written as DNA, the CDR3 is TGTGCCAGCAGTGAAGGAACAGGGTACTCCTACGAGCAGTACTTC. The rearrangement joins TRBV2 to TRBJ2-7, with a tentative D call TRBD1 (6 bases). The V end was cut by 1 base, the J end by 0 bases, with 10 bases between. The V gene's germline CDR1 is SNHLY and CDR2 FYNNEI. The CDR3 is 15 residues long. Based on the CDR3 plus reference TRBV2 and TRBJ2-7, the full variable domain is EPEVTQTPSHQVTQMGQEVILRCVPISNHLYFYWYRQILGQKVEFLVSFYNNEISEKSEIFDDQFSVERPDGSNFTLKIRSTKLEDSAMYFCASSEGTGYSYEQYFGPGTRLTVT.

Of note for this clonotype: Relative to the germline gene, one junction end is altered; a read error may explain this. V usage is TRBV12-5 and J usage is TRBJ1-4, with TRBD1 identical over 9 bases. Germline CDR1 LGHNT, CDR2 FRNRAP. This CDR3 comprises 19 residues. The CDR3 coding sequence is TGTGCTGGTGGTTTGGTAATCGGGACAGGGTGGGCAACTAATGAAAAACTGTTTTTT. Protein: CAGGLVIGTGWATNEKLFF.

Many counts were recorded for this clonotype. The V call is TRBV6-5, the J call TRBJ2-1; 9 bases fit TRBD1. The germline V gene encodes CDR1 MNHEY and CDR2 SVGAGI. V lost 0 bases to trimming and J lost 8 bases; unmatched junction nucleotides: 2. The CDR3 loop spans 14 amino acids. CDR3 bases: TGTGCCAGCAGTTACTCTACAGGGGGCGATGAGCAGTTCTTC. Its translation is CASSYSTGGDEQFF.

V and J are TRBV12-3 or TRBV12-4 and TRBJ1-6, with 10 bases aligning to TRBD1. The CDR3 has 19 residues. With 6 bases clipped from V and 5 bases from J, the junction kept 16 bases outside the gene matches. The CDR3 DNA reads TGTGCCAGCAGATTTTCCCGTAATATTGGGACAGGGGATAATTCACCCCTCCACTTT. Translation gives CASRFSRNIGTGDNSPLHF.

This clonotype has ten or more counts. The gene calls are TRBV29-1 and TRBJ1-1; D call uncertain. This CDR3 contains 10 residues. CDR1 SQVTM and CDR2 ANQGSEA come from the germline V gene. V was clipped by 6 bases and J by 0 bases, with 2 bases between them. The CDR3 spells CSVLNTEAFF. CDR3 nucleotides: TGCAGCGTCCTGAACACTGAAGCTTTCTTT.